The next 31 T cell receptor beta chains were all read from a single sample in a study of blood T cell repertoires in COVID-19. The protocol was immunoSEQ multiplex PCR, while the TCRdb copy is restricted to in-frame clones and leaves out a portion. The sample records 200,000 to 250,000 clones, approximately 80% being singletons. The sequenced material came from peripheral blood. The receptors here all came from a woman of 80 years or more with COVID-19, enrolled during active disease.

V usage is TRBV20-1 and J usage is TRBJ1-1; a possible D gene is TRBD1 (6 bases). CDR1 is DFQATT and CDR2 is SNEGSKA in the germline V gene (reference sequence). The CDR3 is made up of 11 amino acids. Trimming cost V 5 bases and J 8 bases, with 12 bases left between them. The CDR3 region has the DNA TGCAGTGCTTCCACTAGGGGGGAAGCTTTCTTT. It is translated as CSASTRGEAFF.

The chain couples TRBV9 to TRBJ1-2, with 7 bases lining up with TRBD1. The CDR3 contains 14 residues. The V segment lost 4 bases and the J segment 8 bases; nucleotides outside the gene matches: 11. Germline-derived CDR1 and CDR2 are SGDLS and YYNGEE. In DNA form, the CDR3 reads TGTGCCAGCAGCCCCAGCCCTGGGACAGAGGGCTACACCTTC. Protein sequence: CASSPSPGTEGYTF.

V and J are TRBV3-1 (or the pseudogene TRBV3-2) and TRBJ2-4; TRBD2 aligns across 7 bases. V trimming: 2 bases; J trimming: 6 bases; junction bases outside the gene matches: 7. The CDR3 runs 15 residues. The germline CDR1 and CDR2 sequences are LGHDT and YNNKEL (reference sequence). CDR3 in DNA: TGTGCCAGCAGCCAACTAGGCACTAGCGTAAACATTCAGTACTTC. It encodes CASSQLGTSVNIQYF.

J is TRBJ2-5 and V is TRBV2; TRBD1 agrees at 8 bases. V was pared by 5 bases and J by 5 bases, with 10 bases of the junction left unmatched. There are 15 residues in the CDR3. Germline-derived CDR1 and CDR2 are SNHLY and FYNNEI. Here the CDR3 DNA reads TGTGCCAGCAGTTTTCCGACAGGGGCAGGGGAGACCCAGTACTTC. It encodes CASSFPTGAGETQYF.

The rearrangement joins TRBV2 to TRBJ1-1, with D tentatively TRBD1 (5 bases). This CDR3 is 11 amino acids long. Trimming took 9 bases from V and 1 from J, leaving 6 bases between them. The germline V gene encodes CDR1 SNHLY and CDR2 FYNNEI. The CDR3 sequence is CARDKNTEAFF. CDR3 sequence (DNA): TGTGCCAGGGACAAGAACACTGAAGCTTTCTTT.

The V gene is TRBV5-1, the J gene TRBJ2-2, with TRBD2 identical over 7 bases. Germline V gives CDR1 SGHRS, CDR2 YFSETQ. Trimming cost V 0 bases and J 4 bases; bases outside gene matches: 3. The CDR3 loop spans 15 amino acids. The CDR3 region has the DNA TGCGCCAGCAGCTTGGACGGGAGGAGCACCGGGGAGCTGTTTTTT. As protein: CASSLDGRSTGELFF.

This chain connects TRBV9 to TRBJ2-1, with 11 bases fitting TRBD2. The germline V gene encodes CDR1 SGDLS and CDR2 YYNGEE. V dropped 0 bases and J dropped 4; count of bases not matched to a gene: 3. The CDR3 extends over 16 amino acids. The CDR3 DNA is TGTGCCAGCAGCGTAGAAGGGACTAGCGGTTACAATGAGCAGTTCTTC. It yields the protein CASSVEGTSGYNEQFF.

The chain couples TRBV4-1 to TRBJ2-1; TRBD2 matches at 13 bases. J gave up 10 bases and V 4 bases, and 10 bases lay outside the gene matches. Germline V gene lookup returns CDR1 MGHRA and CDR2 YSYEKL. The CDR3 runs 16 residues. The DNA of the CDR3 is TGCGCCAGCAGCCTGCGCACTAGCGGGAGGGCCAGAGAGCAGTTCTTC. Residues: CASSLRTSGRAREQFF.

V and J are TRBV6-5 and TRBJ2-1, with a weak D call TRBD2 (6 bases). The ends were cut back, 7 bases at V and 6 bases at J, with 10 bases in the middle. The CDR3 runs 12 residues. Germline V gene lookup returns CDR1 MNHEY and CDR2 SVGAGI. CDR3: CASMRDSNEQFF. As DNA, the CDR3 is TGTGCCAGCATGCGGGACTCCAATGAGCAGTTCTTC.

The chain has TRBV9 and TRBJ2-5; 7 bases agree with TRBD1. The CDR3 loop spans 16 amino acids. Trimming cost V 3 bases and J 5 bases; bases outside gene matches: 13. Germline CDR1 and CDR2: SGDLS and YYNGEE. The CDR3 region has the DNA TGTGCCAGCAGCGACCGCCGACAGGGCCCGGGGGAGACCCAGTACTTC. Translating it yields CASSDRRQGPGETQYF.

The chain employs TRBV9 and TRBJ1-3; tentatively, D is TRBD1 (6 bases). CDR3 length equals 18 residues. Germline CDR1 and CDR2: SGDLS and YYNGEE. The V and J ends lost 0 bases and 0 bases respectively, with 16 bases between them. The CDR3 spells CASSVGGGLHLSGNTIYF. The CDR3 nucleotides are TGTGCCAGCAGCGTAGGGGGGGGGCTCCACCTCTCTGGAAACACCATATATTTT.

This chain joins TRBV11-2 and TRBJ2-1, with D maybe TRBD1 (6 bases). Germline-derived CDR1 and CDR2 are SGHAT and FQNNGV. With 5 bases removed from V and 9 bases from J, the gap between germline ends came to 14 bases. The CDR3 consists of 13 residues. The CDR3 DNA follows: TGTGCCAGCAGCACTATCGACAGGCGTGAGCAGTTCTTC. Translated, it gives CASSTIDRREQFF.

The rearrangement links TRBV18 to TRBJ2-7; possible D gene TRBD1, 6 bases. Germline V CDR1 and CDR2: KGHSH, LQKENI. There are 14 residues in the CDR3. With 2 bases removed from V and 0 bases from J, the gap between germline ends came to 8 bases. CDR3 sequence: CASSPDRISYEQYF. CDR3 in DNA: TGTGCCAGCTCACCAGACAGGATCTCCTACGAGCAGTACTTC.

The J gene is TRBJ2-2, the V gene TRBV5-1; D is undetermined. V shed 7 bases and J shed 1 base, with 14 bases lying between them. Germline loops: CDR1 SGHRS, CDR2 YFSETQ. The CDR3 runs to 15 residues. As DNA, the CDR3 is TGCGCCAGCGCCAACGAACGGAGGAACACCGGGGAGCTGTTTTTT. This translates into CASANERRNTGELFF.

In nucleotides, the CDR3 is TGTGCCAGCTCACCAAAACAGGGGGAAGTAGATACGCAGTATTTT. Protein product: CASSPKQGEVDTQYF. The gene calls are TRBV18 and TRBJ2-3; 8 nucleotides align to TRBD1. This CDR3 is 15 amino acids long. The ends lost 2 bases at V and 5 bases at J; junction bases unmatched: 6. Germline values: CDR1 KGHSH, CDR2 LQKENI.

The V call is TRBV6-1, the J call TRBJ2-3; the D is unclear. The CDR3 is 13 amino acids. In germline, CDR1 is MNHNS, CDR2 SASEGT. Deletions cut 1 base from V and 5 bases from J, with 7 bases between. As DNA, the CDR3 is TGTGCCAGCAGTGAAGAATTAGAAGATACGCAGTATTTT. Encoded protein: CASSEELEDTQYF.

The rearrangement joins TRBV5-8 to TRBJ1-5; 9 bases are shared with TRBD1. Per the germline V gene, CDR1 is SGHTS and CDR2 is YDEGEE. The V segment lost 4 bases and the J segment 5 bases; nucleotides outside the gene matches: 4. The CDR3 totals 14 residues. CDR3 residues: CASSPGTGHQPQHF. The CDR3 coding sequence is TGTGCCAGCAGCCCCGGGACAGGGCATCAGCCCCAGCATTTT.

V is TRBV3-1 (or the pseudogene TRBV3-2) and J is TRBJ1-1, with D possibly matching TRBD1 (6 bases). V was trimmed by 6 bases and J by 11 bases, leaving 13 bases between them. CDR1 and CDR2 (germline): LGHDT, YNNKEL (reference sequence). This CDR3 contains 11 residues. As DNA, the CDR3 is TGTGCCAGCAGACAGCAAGGGGGTGCTTTCTTT. It codes for CASRQQGGAFF.

The genes are TRBV20-1 and TRBJ1-4; the D gene is possibly TRBD1 (5 bases). The V end lost 7 bases, the J end lost 6 bases, and 9 bases lay between the germline ends. CDR1 and CDR2 (germline): DFQATT, SNEGSKA (reference sequence). The CDR3 spans 11 residues. CDR3 protein: CSVRGDEKLFF. Here the CDR3 DNA reads TGCAGTGTCCGGGGGGATGAAAAACTGTTTTTT.

The chain joins TRBV2 to TRBJ2-7; TRBD1 agrees at 7 bases. The CDR3 length is 13 residues. The germline CDR1 and CDR2 sequences are SNHLY and FYNNEI. With 7 bases clipped from V and 2 bases from J, the junction kept 5 bases outside the gene matches. CDR3 sequence (DNA): TGTGCCAGCAAGGAAGACAGGGCCTACGAGCAGTACTTC. This gives the protein CASKEDRAYEQYF.

The gene calls are TRBV4-2 and TRBJ1-5, with D maybe TRBD1 (5 bases). This CDR3 contains 16 residues. The germline CDR1 and CDR2 sequences are LGHNA and YNFKEQ. The V end was cut by 0 bases, the J end by 7 bases, with 16 bases between. This chain's CDR3 is CASSQDSFRAGQPQHF. The CDR3 nucleotides are TGTGCCAGCAGCCAAGATTCATTCAGGGCCGGGCAGCCCCAGCATTTT.

The rearrangement uses TRBV19 and TRBJ2-7, with TRBD2 identical over 16 bases. The V gene end was trimmed by 8 bases and the J gene end by 6 bases; junction bases not matched to a gene: 7. The CDR3 is 15 amino acids. Per the germline V gene, CDR1 is LNHDA and CDR2 is SQIVND (reference sequence). The CDR3 loop reads CASGPGLAGGREQYF. CDR3 nucleotide sequence: TGTGCCAGTGGACCGGGACTAGCGGGGGGGCGCGAGCAGTACTTC.

V is TRBV15 and J is TRBJ2-7, with D perhaps matching TRBD1 (6 bases). Germline V gives CDR1 LNHNV, CDR2 YYDKDF (reference sequence). CDR3 size: 13 residues. With 9 bases removed from V and 4 bases from J, the gap between germline ends came to 16 bases. The CDR3 loop reads CATSRQARYEQYF. The CDR3 region has the DNA TGTGCCACTTCTCGACAGGCTCGGTACGAGCAGTACTTC.

This chain connects TRBV29-1 to TRBJ1-3; D is perhaps TRBD1 (5 bases). CDR3 length equals 14 residues. Germline-derived CDR1 and CDR2 are SQVTM and ANQGSEA. V was pared by 6 bases and J by 4 bases, with 16 bases between. The CDR3 coding sequence is TGCAGCGTGGCTTTCGCAGGGTCGGGAAACACCATATATTTT. This encodes CSVAFAGSGNTIYF.

This clone was seen a single time. The J gene is TRBJ2-7, the V gene TRBV28; weak D call: TRBD1 (6 bases). CDR1 and CDR2 (germline): MDHEN, SYDVKM. The CDR3 is 15 residues long. The V and J ends lost 4 bases and 2 bases respectively, with 15 bases between them. The CDR3 coding sequence is TGTGCCAGCAGTTCCCCCGGGACATACACCTACGAGCAGTACTTC. Residues: CASSSPGTYTYEQYF.

In this sample, this clone turned up once. This chain links TRBV28 with TRBJ1-4, with D perhaps matching TRBD1 (6 bases). V lost 4 bases, J lost 2 bases, and 14 bases lay in between. Germline V CDR1 and CDR2: MDHEN, SYDVKM. The CDR3 is made up of 16 amino acids. The CDR3 region has the DNA TGTGCCAGCAGTTGGGTGGGGACAACCACTAATGAAAAACTGTTTTTT. It yields the protein CASSWVGTTTNEKLFF.

The CDR3 region has the DNA TGTGCCAGCAGCCAAGTTTGGAGGAGCTCCTACAATGAGCAGTTCTTC. Encoded protein: CASSQVWRSSYNEQFF. The rearrangement uses TRBV14 and TRBJ2-1; maybe TRBD2 (5 bases). Trimming took off 1 base at V and 0 bases at J, with 10 bases between the two ends. The germline V gene has CDR1 SGHDN and CDR2 FVKESK. The CDR3 is made up of 16 amino acids. Full variable domain (missing parts from reference TRBV14 and TRBJ2-1): EAGVTQFPSHSVIEKGQTVTLRCDPISGHDNLYWYRRVMGKEIKFLLHFVKESKQDESGMPNNRFLAERTGGTYSTLKVQPAELEDSGVYFCASSQVWRSSYNEQFFGPGTRLTVL.

This rearrangement joins TRBV5-1 to TRBJ1-4; the D is unclear. The length of the CDR3 is 15 residues. Germline-derived CDR1 and CDR2 are SGHRS and YFSETQ. The V end lost 3 bases, the J end lost 2 bases, and 11 bases lay between the germline ends. Written as DNA, the CDR3 is TGCGCCAGCAGCTCGACCCCGGGGACTAATGAAAAACTGTTTTTT. Protein: CASSSTPGTNEKLFF.

The chain has TRBV6-5 and TRBJ1-1; 8 bases are a match to TRBD1. The V and J ends lost 6 bases and 2 bases, in that order; junction bases with no gene match: 8. Per germline, CDR1 MNHEY and CDR2 SVGAGI. The length of the CDR3 is 15 residues. Written as DNA, the CDR3 is TGTGCCAGCAGCCGCCCGGGACAGGCTAACACTGAAGCTTTCTTT. It yields the protein CASSRPGQANTEAFF.

The CDR3, as DNA: TGTGCCAGCAGCACAGGGTCGTTTAACTATGGCTACACCTTC. Its protein is CASSTGSFNYGYTF. This sequence joins TRBV5-6 and TRBJ1-2, with D tentatively TRBD1 (6 bases). V shed 4 bases and J shed 1 base, with 11 bases lying between them. This CDR3 has 14 amino acids. The germline V gene encodes CDR1 SGHDT and CDR2 YYEEEE.

This chain uses TRBV20-1 with TRBJ2-3, with 10 positions matching TRBD1. Trimming cost V 3 bases and J 6 bases; bases outside gene matches: 6. CDR3 length equals 14 residues. Germline V lookup: CDR1 DFQATT, CDR2 SNEGSKA (reference sequence). The CDR3 sequence is CSASLGTGEDTQYF. As DNA, the CDR3 is TGCAGTGCTAGTTTAGGGACAGGGGAGGATACGCAGTATTTT.